These 9 T cell receptor beta chains were sequenced from one sample in a study of blood T cell repertoires in COVID-19. This table comes from immunoSEQ multiplex PCR, and its TCRdb copy is limited to in-frame clones, with some not included. The sample lists more than 100,000 clones; 84% were seen once. The sequenced material came from peripheral blood. All receptors derive from a woman in her twenties or thirties who had recovered from COVID-19.

CDR3 sequence (DNA): TGTGCCAGCAGCGTATCGGAGGGGATAACTGGGGCCAACGTCCTGACTTTC. It specifies CASSVSEGITGANVLTF. The chain combines TRBV9 with TRBJ2-6; D may be TRBD2 (6 bases). This CDR3 is built from 17 residues. V was trimmed by 1 base and J by 2 bases, leaving 13 bases between them. Germline assignment: CDR1 SGDLS and CDR2 YYNGEE.

The chain couples TRBV19 to TRBJ2-3; TRBD2 matches at 9 bases. CDR3 length: 17 residues. J lost 2 bases, V lost 1 base, and 7 bases had no gene match. Germline V lookup: CDR1 LNHDA, CDR2 SQIVND (reference sequence). The CDR3: CASSIVLSGSPTDTQYF. In nucleotides, the CDR3 is TGTGCCAGTAGTATAGTCCTTAGCGGGAGCCCCACAGATACGCAGTATTTT.

This chain joins TRBV2 and TRBJ2-1; a weak D match, TRBD2 (5 bases). CDR1 is SNHLY and CDR2 is FYNNEI in the germline V gene. The V end lost 2 bases, the J end lost 0 bases, and 11 bases lay between the germline ends. The CDR3 runs to 16 residues. CDR3 protein: CASSERGTSSYNEQFF. CDR3 nucleotide sequence: TGTGCCAGCAGTGAACGGGGAACGAGCTCCTACAATGAGCAGTTCTTC. The variable domain in full, with the rest retrieved from reference TRBV2 and TRBJ2-1, is EPEVTQTPSHQVTQMGQEVILRCVPISNHLYFYWYRQILGQKVEFLVSFYNNEISEKSEIFDDQFSVERPDGSNFTLKIRSTKLEDSAMYFCASSERGTSSYNEQFFGPGTRLTVL.

The chain couples TRBV5-1 to TRBJ2-3; maybe TRBD2 (7 bases). Deletions cut 3 bases from V and 2 bases from J, with 16 bases between. The CDR3 totals 16 residues. Germline CDR1 reads SGHRS; CDR2 reads YFSETQ. CDR3 bases: TGCGCCAGCAGCTCCCAGGCGGGGGCCATCACAGATACGCAGTATTTT. It yields the protein CASSSQAGAITDTQYF. Full variable domain (missing parts from reference TRBV5-1 and TRBJ2-3): KAGVTQTPRYLIKTRGQQVTLSCSPISGHRSVSWYQQTPGQGLQFLFEYFSETQRNKGNFPGRFSGRQFSNSRSEMNVSTLELGDSALYLCASSSQAGAITDTQYFGPGTRLTVL.

The rearrangement uses TRBV12-3 or TRBV12-4 and TRBJ1-1, with unresolved D. This CDR3 comprises 13 residues. Deletions cut 2 bases from V and 8 bases from J, with 12 bases between. CDR3 bases: TGTGCCAGCAGTTTACACAGTCTAACGGAAGCTTTCTTT. Its protein product is CASSLHSLTEAFF.

On this clone: The junction shows a germline mismatch at one end, possibly a read error. The genes are TRBV7-7 and TRBJ2-3; D is possibly TRBD2 (6 bases). Germline V gene data show CDR1 as SSHAT and CDR2 as FNYEAQ (reference sequence). The CDR3 is made up of 15 amino acids. The DNA for the CDR3 is TGTGCTAGCATCCCCCTCAAGGGACTCGCAGATACGCAGTATTTT. It codes for CASIPLKGLADTQYF.

This rearrangement joins TRBV7-3 to TRBJ1-1, with 8 positions matching TRBD1. The CDR3 loop spans 15 amino acids. Germline lookup yields CDR1 SGHTA and CDR2 FQGTGA. V dropped 3 bases and J dropped 3; count of bases not matched to a gene: 6. The CDR3 spells CASSFGQGKDTEAFF. The DNA for the CDR3 is TGTGCCAGCAGCTTCGGACAGGGTAAGGACACTGAAGCTTTCTTT.

Only one count was recorded for this clone. This CDR3 is CAISLDSYGYTF. The DNA for the CDR3 is TGTGCCATCAGCCTCGACTCCTATGGCTACACCTTC. This chain connects TRBV10-3 to TRBJ1-2; D is unresolved. Germline CDR1 ENHRY, CDR2 SYGVKD. The CDR3 runs to 12 residues. V shed 6 bases and J shed 4 bases, with 9 bases lying between them.

A single count supports this clone. The J gene is TRBJ2-1, the V gene TRBV7-8, with 8 bases lining up with TRBD2. This CDR3 region has 17 residues. CDR1 and CDR2 from the germline V gene are SGHVS and FQNEAQ. J lost 8 bases, V lost 1 base, and 13 bases had no gene match. For the CDR3, the DNA is TGTGCCAGCAGCTTAGGTGTAGGGCAGACTAGCGTGGATGAGCAGTTCTTC. The encoded protein is CASSLGVGQTSVDEQFF. The complete variable domain, with remaining parts taken from reference TRBV7-8 and TRBJ2-1, reads GAGVSQSPRYKVAKRGQDVALRCDPISGHVSLFWYQQALGQGPEFLTYFQNEAQLDKSGLPSDRFFAERPEGSVSTLKIQRTQQEDSAVYLCASSLGVGQTSVDEQFFGPGTRLTVL.